This is a list of T cell receptor beta chains from one sample in a study of identical twins. A single record per CDR3 protein comes from TCRdb applying MiXCR to the 5' RACE reads. The table shows some 1,600,000 distinct CDR3 sequences, with 32% occurring only once. Sequenced sample: cord blood. The receptors originated from a newborn girl in good health. The CDR3 runs from the conserved cysteine through the conserved F or W. The D gene is left open where the match is weak. Size values are once, few and many counts, or a class for expanded clones, and some rows have none.

CDR3 protein | CDR3 DNA | D gene | clone size | V gene | CDR3 length | J gene
CASSSRGLTYEQYF | TGTGCCAGCAGCTCAAGGGGCCTGACCTACGAGCAGTACTTC | NA | few | TRBV7-8 | 14 | TRBJ2-7
CASSLSGQLNSPLHF | TGTGCCAGCAGCTTGTCGGGACAGCTTAATTCACCCCTCCACTTT | TRBD1 | few | TRBV7-9 | 15 | TRBJ1-6
CSASGGLAVYNEQFF | TGCAGTGCTAGTGGTGGTCTAGCGGTTTACAATGAGCAGTTCTTC | TRBD2 | NA | TRBV20-1 | 15 | TRBJ2-1
CASSYPPGQPYSNQPQHF | TGTGCCAGCAGTTACCCTCCGGGACAGCCCTATAGCAATCAGCCCCAGCATTTT | TRBD1 | once | TRBV6-6 | 18 | TRBJ1-5
CSAEREKQFF | TGCAGTGCTGAGCGGGAGAAGCAGTTCTTC | TRBD2 | few | TRBV20-1 | 10 | TRBJ2-1
CSVLKIRDYLYEQYF | TGCAGCGTTCTTAAGATCCGGGACTATCTATACGAGCAGTACTTC | TRBD2 | NA | TRBV29-1 | 15 | TRBJ2-7
CASILDRATQETQYF | TGTGCCAGCATCTTGGACAGGGCTACTCAAGAGACCCAGTACTTC | TRBD1 | NA | TRBV2 | 15 | TRBJ2-5
CAWTRGTGGYEQYF | TGTGCCTGGACGCGTGGGACAGGGGGTTACGAGCAGTACTTC | TRBD1 | NA | TRBV30 | 14 | TRBJ2-7
CASSLGFDRASYEQYF | TGCGCCAGCAGCTTGGGTTTCGACAGGGCGAGCTACGAGCAGTACTTC | TRBD1 | few | TRBV5-1 | 16 | TRBJ2-7
CATRDDSGYEQYF | TGTGCCACTAGGGACGACTCCGGTTACGAGCAGTACTTC | NA | NA | TRBV21-1 | 13 | TRBJ2-7
CSARDPGQAYQPQHF | TGCAGTGCTAGAGATCCGGGACAGGCGTATCAGCCCCAGCATTTT | TRBD1 | few | TRBV20-1 | 15 | TRBJ1-5
CASSPSSGGSDTQYF | TGTGCCAGCAGCCCGAGTAGCGGGGGGTCGGATACGCAGTATTTT | TRBD2 | NA | TRBV9 | 15 | TRBJ2-3
CASSLPRGLLTDTQYF | TGTGCCAGCAGCCTCCCCAGGGGGCTCTTAACAGATACGCAGTATTTT | TRBD1 | NA | TRBV28 | 16 | TRBJ2-3
CASSLGFSGKTQYF | TGTGCCAGCAGCTTAGGGTTCAGTGGGAAGACCCAGTACTTC | NA | few | TRBV7-9 | 14 | TRBJ2-5
CASSFIGGALGYTF | TGTGCCAGCAGCTTTATCGGGGGCGCTCTTGGCTACACCTTC | NA | few | TRBV11-2 | 14 | TRBJ1-2
CASSYSAGDTPMNTEAFF | TGTGCCAGCAGTTACTCGGCGGGGGACACACCCATGAACACTGAAGCTTTCTTT | NA | few | TRBV6-5 | 18 | TRBJ1-1
CAGENYGYTF | TGTGCGGGCGAAAACTATGGCTACACCTTC | NA | few | TRBV2 | 10 | TRBJ1-2
CASSIGGRDNQPQHF | TGTGCCAGTAGTATCGGCGGCAGGGACAATCAGCCCCAGCATTTT | NA | NA | TRBV19 | 15 | TRBJ1-5
CASSQGGSSGRAPSYNEQFF | TGTGCCAGCAGCCAAGGGGGGTCTAGCGGGAGGGCCCCCTCCTACAATGAGCAGTTCTTC | TRBD2 | NA | TRBV3-1 | 20 | TRBJ2-1
CSVEVYEQYF | TGCAGCGTTGAGGTCTACGAGCAGTACTTC | NA | many | TRBV29-1 | 10 | TRBJ2-7
CASSYWASYNEQFF | TGTGCCAGCAGCTACTGGGCTTCCTACAATGAGCAGTTCTTC | NA | many | TRBV11-2 | 14 | TRBJ2-1
CSVIIGPGAFF | TGCAGCGTTATTATAGGGCCAGGAGCTTTCTTT | NA | NA | TRBV29-1 | 11 | TRBJ1-1
CASNKQGSNQPQHF | TGTGCCAGCAATAAACAGGGAAGCAATCAGCCCCAGCATTTT | NA | NA | TRBV6-6 | 14 | TRBJ1-5
CSAREGRGGNEQFF | TGCAGTGCTAGAGAGGGACGGGGGGGCAATGAGCAGTTCTTC | TRBD2 | few | TRBV20-1 | 14 | TRBJ2-1
CSVADNEQFF | TGCAGCGTTGCGGACAATGAGCAGTTCTTC | NA | many | TRBV29-1 | 10 | TRBJ2-1
CASSEAGGYVYTF | TGTGCCAGCAGTGAGGCGGGGGGCTATGTCTACACCTTC | NA | NA | TRBV6-1 | 13 | TRBJ1-2
CSATRTSGGHSTDTQYF | TGCAGTGCTACCCGGACTAGCGGGGGGCATAGCACAGATACGCAGTATTTT | TRBD2 | NA | TRBV20-1 | 17 | TRBJ2-3
CASSLVARGGTGELFF | TGTGCCAGCAGCTTAGTGGCCAGGGGAGGCACCGGGGAGCTGTTTTTT | NA | NA | TRBV7-2 | 16 | TRBJ2-2
CASSQDLLLDWLAGHYDEQFF | TGCGCCAGCAGCCAAGATTTACTACTTGATTGGCTAGCTGGGCACTACGATGAGCAGTTCTTC | NA | NA | TRBV4-1 | 21 | TRBJ2-1
CASSSGGLMETQYF | TGTGCCAGCAGCTCAGGGGGGCTGATGGAGACCCAGTACTTC | NA | NA | TRBV11-2 | 14 | TRBJ2-5
CASSHRRTPYEQYF | TGTGCCAGCAGTCACAGGCGCACCCCCTACGAGCAGTACTTC | NA | NA | TRBV12-3/TRBV12-4 | 14 | TRBJ2-7
CASSPWTSGGADTQYF | TGTGCCAGCAGCCCTTGGACTAGCGGGGGGGCAGATACGCAGTATTTT | TRBD2 | once | TRBV7-9 | 16 | TRBJ2-3
CASSLRDSAYEQYF | TGCGCCAGCAGCTTAAGGGACAGCGCCTACGAGCAGTACTTC | TRBD1 | few | TRBV5-1 | 14 | TRBJ2-7
CASSFSRTSGANVLTF | TGTGCCAGCAGTTTTTCGCGGACAAGCGGGGCCAACGTCCTGACTTTC | NA | NA | TRBV27 | 16 | TRBJ2-6
CASSQDKAVYGYTF | TGCGCCAGCAGCCAAGATAAGGCAGTATATGGCTACACCTTC | NA | NA | TRBV4-1 | 14 | TRBJ1-2
CASSASGGRADTQYF | TGTGCCAGCAGCGCAAGCGGGGGAAGGGCAGATACGCAGTATTTT | TRBD2 | few | TRBV7-2 | 15 | TRBJ2-3
CASTPSGGSHTDTQYF | TGTGCCAGCACCCCCTCCGGCGGCAGTCACACAGATACGCAGTATTTT | NA | many | TRBV12-3/TRBV12-4 | 16 | TRBJ2-3
CNAWSSGRTRKETQYF | TGCAATGCTTGGTCTAGCGGGAGAACCCGGAAAGAGACCCAGTACTTC | TRBD2 | NA | TRBV20-1 | 16 | TRBJ2-5
CASCQAERGTDTQYF | TGTGCCAGCTGCCAAGCTGAGCGGGGCACAGATACGCAGTATTTT | NA | NA | TRBV4-2 | 15 | TRBJ2-3
CASSSPVTGANVLTF | TGCGCCAGCAGCTCTCCGGTCACTGGGGCCAACGTCCTGACTTTC | NA | NA | TRBV5-1 | 15 | TRBJ2-6
CASSLAGGCGYTF | TGTGCCAGCAGTTTAGCAGGGGGCTGTGGCTACACCTTC | TRBD1 | NA | TRBV27 | 13 | TRBJ1-2
CASSQVGGGIEQFF | TGTGCCAGCAGCCAAGTCGGGGGCGGTATTGAGCAGTTCTTC | NA | NA | TRBV3-1 | 14 | TRBJ2-1
CATSARSSGIKTPYNEQYF | TGTGCCACCAGTGCCCGTTCCTCCGGGATAAAAACCCCCTACAATGAGCAGTACTTC | NA | NA | TRBV24-1 | 19 | TRBJ2-4
CASSLAGQNTDTQYF | TGTGCCAGCAGCTTAGCGGGACAGAACACAGATACGCAGTATTTT | TRBD1 | few | TRBV7-2 | 15 | TRBJ2-3
CASRAGLAISTDTQYF | TGTGCCAGCAGAGCGGGACTAGCAATTAGCACAGATACGCAGTATTTT | TRBD2 | NA | TRBV2 | 16 | TRBJ2-3
CASSLGQGAKEKLFF | TGCGCCAGCAGCTTGGGCCAGGGGGCAAAGGAAAAACTGTTTTTT | TRBD1 | NA | TRBV5-1 | 15 | TRBJ1-4
CASSESGNEQFF | TGTGCCAGCAGTGAATCGGGAAATGAGCAGTTCTTC | NA | many | TRBV2 | 12 | TRBJ2-1
CASSSGSGGTDTQYF | TGTGCCAGTAGTAGCGGGAGCGGAGGCACAGATACGCAGTATTTT | TRBD2 | many | TRBV6-5 | 15 | TRBJ2-3
CASSPGTGGSWTNEKLFF | TGTGCCAGCAGTCCCGGGACAGGGGGCAGTTGGACTAATGAAAAACTGTTTTTT | TRBD1 | NA | TRBV12-3/TRBV12-4 | 18 | TRBJ1-4
CASSSRYRGPNEKLFF | TGTGCCAGCAGCTCCCGATACAGGGGGCCTAATGAAAAACTGTTTTTT | TRBD1 | NA | TRBV5-6 | 16 | TRBJ1-4
CSVAGLAGGPSYNEQFF | TGCAGCGTTGCGGGACTAGCGGGAGGTCCCTCTTACAATGAGCAGTTCTTC | TRBD2 | few | TRBV29-1 | 17 | TRBJ2-1
CASSQFGTPRDSSYEQYF | TGTGCCAGCAGCCAATTTGGCACACCCCGGGACAGCTCCTACGAGCAGTACTTC | TRBD1 | NA | TRBV3-1 | 18 | TRBJ2-7
CASSADTSNYGYTF | TGTGCCAGCAGCGCGGACACCAGTAACTATGGCTACACCTTC | NA | NA | TRBV9 | 14 | TRBJ1-2
CASTRQGTGELYF | TGTGCCAGCACAAGACAGGGTACCGGGGAGCTGTACTTC | TRBD1 | NA | TRBV6-1 | 13 | TRBJ2-5